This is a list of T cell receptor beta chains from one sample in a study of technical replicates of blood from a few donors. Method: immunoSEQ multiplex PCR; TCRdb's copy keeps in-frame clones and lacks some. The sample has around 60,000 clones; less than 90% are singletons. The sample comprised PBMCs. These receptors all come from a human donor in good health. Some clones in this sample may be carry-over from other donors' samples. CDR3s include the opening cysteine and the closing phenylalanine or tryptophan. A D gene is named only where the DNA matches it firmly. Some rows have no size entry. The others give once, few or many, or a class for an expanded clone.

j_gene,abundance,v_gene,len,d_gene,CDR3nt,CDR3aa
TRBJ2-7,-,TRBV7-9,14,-,TGTGCCAGCAGACCATCGAACGGCGGCTACGAGCAGTACTTC,CASRPSNGGYEQYF
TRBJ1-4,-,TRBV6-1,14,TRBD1,TGTGCCAGCAGTCTCGGGACAGGGTATGAAAAACTGTTTTTT,CASSLGTGYEKLFF
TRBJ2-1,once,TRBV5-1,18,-,TGCGCCAGCAGTTCCACATCTATCTCCGGCCCGGGGAGTAATGAGCAGTTCTTC,CASSSTSISGPGSNEQFF
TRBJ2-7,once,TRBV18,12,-,TGTGCCAGCTCAATTGACGGGAACGAGCAGTACTTC,CASSIDGNEQYF
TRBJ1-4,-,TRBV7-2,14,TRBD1,TGTGCCAGCAGCACGGGACAGGGGCCCGAAAAACTGTTTTTT,CASSTGQGPEKLFF
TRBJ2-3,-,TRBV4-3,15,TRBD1,TGCGCCAGCAGCCAAGCGACAGGGTCGCCAGATACGCAGTATTTT,CASSQATGSPDTQYF
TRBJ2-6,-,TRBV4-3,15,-,TGCGCCAGCAGCCTCGGGGAGGCGGGGGCCAACGTCCTGACTTTC,CASSLGEAGANVLTF
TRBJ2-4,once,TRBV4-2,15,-,TGTGCCAGCAGCCAGGGATGGGGGGTTGAAAACATTCAGTACTTC,CASSQGWGVENIQYF
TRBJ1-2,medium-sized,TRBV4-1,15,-,TGCGCCAGCAGCTGGAAAGGGGATACTAACTATGGCTACACCTTC,CASSWKGDTNYGYTF
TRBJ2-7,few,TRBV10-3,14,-,TGTGCCATCGGGTTGTCCGGGGAACTCTACGAGCAGTACTTC,CAIGLSGELYEQYF
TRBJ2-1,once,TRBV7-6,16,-,TGTGCCAGCAGCTTGGAGACAGGTTCCTCCTACAATGAGCAGTTCTTC,CASSLETGSSYNEQFF
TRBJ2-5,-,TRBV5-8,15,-,TGTGCCAGCAGTTGGGGCGGATCCTACACAGAGACCCAGTACTTC,CASSWGGSYTETQYF